The 15 T cell receptor beta chains below come from one sample, sequenced in a study of beta chain features in type 1 diabetes. Of the isolated RNA, all was reverse transcribed, and so the sequenced material was expressed TCRB transcripts. Assay used: immunoSEQ multiplex PCR; TCRdb lists only in-frame clones, some missing. This sample has roughly 500,000 clones, with over 25% found just once. Sequencing was carried out using naive CD4+ T cells from blood. The receptors stem from a young man in good health.

This clone was detected a few times. The V gene is TRBV7-9, the J gene TRBJ1-5; D gene ambiguous. This CDR3 is built from 13 residues. The germline V gene has CDR1 SEHNR and CDR2 FQNEAQ (reference sequence). Trimming left V 5 bases short and J 3 bases short, with 8 bases between. Here the CDR3 DNA reads TGTGCCAGCAGCGCGACAACCAATCAGCCCCAGCATTTT. As protein: CASSATTNQPQHF.

The chain carries TRBV7-9 and TRBJ2-3; no clear D. V was shortened by 8 bases and J by 4 bases, with 4 bases between the two germline ends. The CDR3 runs to 10 residues. Germline V CDR1 and CDR2: SEHNR, FQNEAQ (reference sequence). In DNA form, the CDR3 reads TGTGCCAGCCAGGCAGATACGCAGTATTTT. Translating gives CASQADTQYF.

This clone was recorded a few times. The gene calls are TRBV29-1 and TRBJ2-3; TRBD2 matches at 11 bases. CDR3 length: 14 amino acids. Looked up from germline, CDR1 is SQVTM and CDR2 is ANQGSEA. Trimming cost V 6 bases and J 0 bases; bases outside gene matches: 2. CDR3 sequence (DNA): TGCAGCGTAGGACTAGCGGGTAGCACAGATACGCAGTATTTT. Translating gives CSVGLAGSTDTQYF.

V and J are TRBV7-9 and TRBJ2-3, with D possibly being TRBD2 (6 bases). Germline V gives CDR1 SEHNR, CDR2 FQNEAQ (reference sequence). The CDR3 consists of 15 residues. V shed 5 bases and J shed 6 bases, with 18 bases lying between them. The CDR3 protein is CASSLGTGGIDTQYF. The CDR3 DNA reads as TGTGCCAGCAGCCTGGGAACCGGCGGGATTGATACGCAGTATTTT. The full variable domain, rest sourced from reference TRBV7-9 and TRBJ2-3, is DTGVSQNPRHKITKRGQNVTFRCDPISEHNRLYWYRQTLGQGPEFLTYFQNEAQLEKSRLLSDRFSAERPKGSFSTLEIQRTEQGDSAMYLCASSLGTGGIDTQYFGPGTRLTVL.

The chain has TRBV4-2 and TRBJ1-1, with no clear D. The V end was cut by 0 bases, the J end by 8 bases, with 7 bases between. CDR1 is LGHNA, CDR2 YNFKEQ, per germline. The CDR3 loop spans 12 amino acids. The CDR3 loop reads CASSQDSGEAFF. In DNA form, the CDR3 reads TGTGCCAGCAGCCAAGATAGTGGGGAAGCTTTCTTT.

V and J are TRBV6-5 and TRBJ2-3; 10 nucleotides align to TRBD2. CDR1 and CDR2 (germline): MNHEY, SVGAGI. The CDR3 runs to 15 residues. The junction had 8 bases not matched to a gene; V was cut back by 5 bases and J by 6 bases. Here the CDR3 DNA reads TGTGCCAGCAGTCCGCCGGGACTAGCGTCTGATACGCAGTATTTT. This codes for CASSPPGLASDTQYF.

In its sample, this clone was seen a few times. This chain joins TRBV18 and TRBJ2-7; D ambiguous. CDR1 KGHSH and CDR2 LQKENI come from the germline V gene. This CDR3 region has 12 residues. Deletions cut 6 bases from V and 4 bases from J, with 10 bases between. The CDR3 region is CASSLDRYEQYF. The DNA of the CDR3 is TGTGCCAGCTCCCTAGACCGTTACGAGCAGTACTTC. Full variable domain (missing parts from reference TRBV18 and TRBJ2-7): NAGVMQNPRHLVRRRGQEARLRCSPMKGHSHVYWYRQLPEEGLKFMVYLQKENIIDESGMPKERFSAEFPKEGPSILRIQQVVRGDSAAYFCASSLDRYEQYFGPGTRLTVT.

The chain uses TRBV6-6 and TRBJ2-1; D not certain. CDR3 size: 15 residues. The V gene lost 5 bases and the J gene lost 0 bases, with 11 bases spanning the gap. Germline V gene sequence: CDR1 MNHNY, CDR2 SVGAGI (reference sequence). The CDR3 nucleotides are TGTGCCAGCAGTCGAGAGATTCGCTCCTACAATGAGCAGTTCTTC. Protein product: CASSREIRSYNEQFF.

The rearrangement uses TRBV27 and TRBJ2-1; D uncertain. Trimming removed 5 bases from V and 0 bases from J, with 17 bases in between. The CDR3 loop spans 17 amino acids. Per the germline V gene, CDR1 is MNHEY and CDR2 is SMNVEV (reference sequence). DNA for the CDR3: TGTGCCAGCAGTGTAAGATACACACCCCGCTCCTACAATGAGCAGTTCTTC. This gives the protein CASSVRYTPRSYNEQFF.

This clone was seen only a few times. This chain links TRBV9 with TRBJ2-2; 9 bases match TRBD2. This CDR3 comprises 15 residues. Germline V gives CDR1 SGDLS, CDR2 YYNGEE. Unmatched junction bases numbered 7, after V lost 4 bases and J lost 6 bases. CDR3 sequence: CASSTQREVPGELFF. CDR3 nucleotide sequence: TGTGCCAGCAGCACTCAGCGGGAGGTCCCCGGGGAGCTGTTTTTT.

CDR3 sequence: CASSPTGYQETQYF. In DNA, the CDR3 is TGCGCCAGCAGCCCCACAGGGTACCAAGAGACCCAGTACTTC. The rearrangement links TRBV4-1 to TRBJ2-5, with a tentative D call TRBD1 (6 bases). The CDR3 length is 14 residues. V was pared by 4 bases and J by 0 bases, with 9 bases between. Per germline, CDR1 MGHRA and CDR2 YSYEKL.

The chain is built from TRBV28 and TRBJ2-1, with no clear D. CDR1 is MDHEN and CDR2 is SYDVKM in the germline V gene. Trimming removed 3 bases at V and 10 bases at J, with 10 bases between. The CDR3 runs to 12 residues. The CDR3 DNA reads as TGTGCCAGCAGTTTGTCGCCCGGAGAGCAGTTCTTC. The encoded protein is CASSLSPGEQFF.

This clone was counted between two and nine times. The same CDR3 also results from other DNA sequences found in this sample. This sequence joins TRBV7-3 and TRBJ1-1, with a weak D call TRBD1 (5 bases). Trimming removed 2 bases from V and 1 base from J, with 5 bases in between. Germline loops: CDR1 SGHTA, CDR2 FQGTGA. The length of the CDR3 is 13 residues. The CDR3 coding sequence is TGTGCCAGCAGCTTAGGACAGAACACTGAAGCTTTCTTT. Translating it yields CASSLGQNTEAFF.

The rearrangement links TRBV21-1 to TRBJ2-1; whether TRBD1, the table's D call, matches the DNA was not checked. TRBV21-1 has pseudogene status. The CDR3 totals 14 residues. CDR3: CASPGTDSYNEQFF. The CDR3 bases are TGTGCCAGCCCGGGGACGGACAGCTACAATGAGCAGTTCTTC.

The chain has TRBV5-1 and TRBJ2-2; no clear D gene. V was clipped by 0 bases and J by 1 base, with 7 bases between them. Looked up from germline, CDR1 is SGHRS and CDR2 is YFSETQ. The CDR3 spans 15 residues. The CDR3 is CASSLEPGNTGELFF. The CDR3 DNA follows: TGCGCCAGCAGCTTGGAGCCGGGGAACACCGGGGAGCTGTTTTTT.